The next 28 T cell receptor beta chains were all read from a single sample in a study of blood T cell repertoires in COVID-19. Measured with immunoSEQ multiplex PCR; TCRdb has only the in-frame clones, and not every one. The data contain about 62,000 clones, approximately 90% of them singletons. Sequences were obtained from peripheral blood. The receptors derive from a woman aged 55-70 years with COVID-19, enrolled during active disease.

This chain uses TRBV7-2 with TRBJ2-7, with 8 bases that match TRBD2. The CDR3 is 16 amino acids. Germline CDR1 reads SGHTA; CDR2 reads FQGNSA. Trimming removed 3 bases from V and 4 bases from J; junction bases left unmatched: 11. CDR3 nucleotide sequence: TGTGCCAGCAGCTTTCTCGCGACTAGCGCCTTATACGAGCAGTACTTC. Residues: CASSFLATSALYEQYF.

This clone was picked up a small number of times. This chain joins TRBV5-4 and TRBJ1-2; 8 bases agree with TRBD1. Germline assignment: CDR1 SGHNT and CDR2 YYREEE (reference sequence). Trimming cost V 4 bases and J 8 bases; bases outside gene matches: 10. The length of the CDR3 is 14 residues. The CDR3 bases are TGTGCCAGCAGCGCCGCAGGGGGCTGGGGGGGCTACACCTTC. Translating gives CASSAAGGWGGYTF.

This clone was seen once. The chain couples TRBV23-1 to TRBJ2-2; perhaps TRBD2 as D (5 bases). TRBV23-1 is filed as an ORF, its function uncertain. V dropped 6 bases and J dropped 6 bases, with 20 bases sitting between them. The CDR3 extends over 16 amino acids. CDR3 nucleotide sequence: TGCGCCAGCAGCCACCTACTGACGGGAAGGGCCGGGGAGCTGTTTTTT. This sequence encodes CASSHLLTGRAGELFF.

The V gene is TRBV11-3, the J gene TRBJ1-4; TRBD1 matches at 7 bases. The germline CDR1 and CDR2 sequences are SGHNT and YENEEA. The CDR3 has 15 amino acids. The V segment lost 2 bases and the J segment 7 bases; nucleotides outside the gene matches: 7. CDR3 bases: TGTGCCAGCAGCTTAAGGGCAGGGGGAGGTGAAAAACTGTTTTTT. This encodes CASSLRAGGGEKLFF. Variable domain in full (rest from reference TRBV11-3 and TRBJ1-4): EAGVVQSPRYKIIEKKQPVAFWCNPISGHNTLYWYLQNLGQGPELLIRYENEEAVDDSQLPKDRFSAERLKGVDSTLKIQPAELGDSAVYLCASSLRAGGGEKLFFGSGTQLSVL.

The chain is built from TRBV5-1 and TRBJ1-6, with TRBD1 identical over 8 bases. The CDR3 contains 15 residues. Germline lookup yields CDR1 SGHRS and CDR2 YFSETQ. The V and J ends lost 4 bases and 7 bases, in that order; junction bases with no gene match: 7. In DNA, the CDR3 is TGCGCCAGCAGCGGGGGCAGGGGGCGGAATTCACCCCTCCACTTT. Translating gives CASSGGRGRNSPLHF.

The chain is built from TRBV28 and TRBJ1-1, with unresolved D. This CDR3 is built from 13 residues. Germline V lookup: CDR1 MDHEN, CDR2 SYDVKM. The V end was cut by 2 bases, the J end by 5 bases, with 9 bases between. The CDR3 DNA is TGTGCCAGCAGTTTAACCCGGAGGACTGAAGCTTTCTTT. Translation gives CASSLTRRTEAFF.

The rearrangement links TRBV13 to TRBJ1-2; D remains unclear. The CDR3 runs 11 residues. Germline assignment: CDR1 PRHDT and CDR2 FYEKMQ (reference sequence). V was trimmed by 7 bases and J by 6 bases, leaving 9 bases between them. The CDR3 loop reads CASTILHGYTF. The CDR3 coding sequence is TGTGCCAGCACCATACTCCATGGCTACACCTTC.

This chain connects TRBV18 to TRBJ2-7; TRBD1 matches 7 bases. Germline V gene lookup returns CDR1 KGHSH and CDR2 LQKENI. CDR3 length equals 13 residues. Trimming cost V 2 bases and J 5 bases; bases outside gene matches: 3. The CDR3 DNA reads as TGTGCCAGCTCACCAGACAGGGTTCACGAGCAGTACTTC. It specifies CASSPDRVHEQYF. The variable domain in full, completed from reference TRBV18 and TRBJ2-7, reads NAGVMQNPRHLVRRRGQEARLRCSPMKGHSHVYWYRQLPEEGLKFMVYLQKENIIDESGMPKERFSAEFPKEGPSILRIQQVVRGDSAAYFCASSPDRVHEQYFGPGTRLTVT.

This clone was found many times. This chain links TRBV6-4 with TRBJ2-2; D might be TRBD2 (6 bases). Per germline, CDR1 MRHNA and CDR2 SNTAGT. Between the trimmed V and J ends, which lost 0 bases and 6 bases, there was a span of 11 bases. There are 15 residues in the CDR3. The CDR3 DNA sequence: TGTGCCAGCAGTGACTCCGGGGGAGAACCCGGGGAGCTGTTTTTT. Protein sequence: CASSDSGGEPGELFF.

DNA for the CDR3: TGTGCCAGCAGCGTAGTGACTGGTGGCACAGATACGCAGTATTTT. Its protein product is CASSVVTGGTDTQYF. The V gene is TRBV9, the J gene TRBJ2-3; D remains ambiguous. The germline V gene encodes CDR1 SGDLS and CDR2 YYNGEE. The CDR3 covers 15 residues. V lost 0 bases and J 1 base, leaving 9 bases between the germline ends.

This clone is a singleton in its sample. The chain carries TRBV9 and TRBJ1-1, with D unresolved. Germline CDR1 reads SGDLS; CDR2 reads YYNGEE. Trimming pared 3 bases from V and 0 bases from J, leaving 9 bases between. The CDR3 has 14 residues. Here the CDR3 DNA reads TGTGCCAGCAGCGCCGAAGAGGTGAACACTGAAGCTTTCTTT. It encodes CASSAEEVNTEAFF.

The V call is TRBV24-1, the J call TRBJ2-6; 11 bases map to TRBD1. CDR3 length equals 18 residues. Germline CDR1 KGHDR, CDR2 SFDVKD. V gave up 5 bases and J gave up 0 bases; unmatched junction bases: 5. The CDR3, as DNA: TGTGCCACCAGTGGAGGACAGGGGGCTAACTCTGGGGCCAACGTCCTGACTTTC. It codes for CATSGGQGANSGANVLTF.

V and J are TRBV15 and TRBJ2-1, with 7 bases lining up with TRBD2. Germline V gene data show CDR1 as LNHNV and CDR2 as YYDKDF (reference sequence). The CDR3 length is 19 residues. After removal of 0 bases from V and 0 bases from J, the junction contained 11 bases not matched to a gene. Here the CDR3 reads CATSRDGWEASGSYNEQFF. CDR3 nucleotide sequence: TGTGCCACCAGCAGAGATGGGTGGGAGGCTAGCGGCTCCTACAATGAGCAGTTCTTC.

The V call is TRBV9, the J call TRBJ2-1; a weak D match, TRBD2 (5 bases). CDR1 and CDR2 from the germline V gene are SGDLS and YYNGEE. The V end was cut by 0 bases, the J end by 7 bases, with 14 bases between. This CDR3 is built from 15 residues. As DNA, the CDR3 is TGTGCCAGCAGCGTAGTCGGGGTGCGAGAGAATGAGCAGTTCTTC. It yields the protein CASSVVGVRENEQFF.

The gene calls are TRBV30 and TRBJ2-5, with 16 bases fitting TRBD2. J was trimmed by 4 bases and V by 4 bases; bases with no gene match: 6. The germline CDR1 and CDR2 sequences are GTSNPN and SVGIG (reference sequence). The CDR3 consists of 16 residues. In DNA, the CDR3 is TGTGCCTGGATGAGGGGACTAGCGGGAGGGCGAGAGACCCAGTACTTC. Protein: CAWMRGLAGGRETQYF.

This chain uses TRBV27 with TRBJ1-1; TRBD1 matches 7 bases. Trimming at V came to 5 bases and at J to 6 bases, leaving 15 bases not matched to a gene. CDR3 size: 16 residues. CDR1 is MNHEY and CDR2 is SMNVEV in the germline V gene (reference sequence). The CDR3 sequence: CASSVKRSGQRAEAFF. The CDR3 nucleotides are TGTGCCAGCAGTGTCAAGAGATCGGGACAGAGGGCTGAAGCTTTCTTT.

V usage is TRBV5-5 and J usage is TRBJ2-1; D is ambiguous. The length of the CDR3 is 14 residues. Germline CDR1 and CDR2: SGHKS and YYEKEE (reference sequence). Trimming pared 4 bases from V and 7 bases from J, leaving 15 bases between. The CDR3 nucleotides read TGTGCCAGCAGCACCGGTTTGGCGGCAAATGAGCAGTTCTTC. Translation: CASSTGLAANEQFF.

The V gene is TRBV19, the J gene TRBJ1-2, with 12 bases matching TRBD1. CDR3 length equals 17 residues. Losses at the gene ends were 2 bases for V and 4 bases for J; bases not matched to a gene: 8. CDR1 LNHDA and CDR2 SQIVND come from the germline V gene (reference sequence). The CDR3 nucleotides read TGTGCCAGTAGTATAAAGGGACAGGGGGCGACGTTCTATGGCTACACCTTC. It encodes CASSIKGQGATFYGYTF.

The table lists this clone with a count of one. V is TRBV3-1 (or the pseudogene TRBV3-2) and J is TRBJ2-3; TRBD2 matches 7 bases. The CDR3 runs to 16 residues. Germline CDR1 and CDR2: LGHDT and YNNKEL (reference sequence). V shed 0 bases, J shed 5 bases, and the junction held 8 bases outside the gene matches. For the CDR3, the DNA is TGTGCCAGCAGCCAAGATATGGGGGGGAGTGTAGATACGCAGTATTTT. This gives the protein CASSQDMGGSVDTQYF.

The chain links TRBV3-1 (or the pseudogene TRBV3-2) to TRBJ1-2; a weak D match, TRBD1 (6 bases). V lost 2 bases and J 8 bases, leaving 12 bases between the germline ends. Germline V gene data show CDR1 as LGHDT and CDR2 as YNNKEL (reference sequence). The CDR3 length is 13 residues. The CDR3 sequence is CASSQTGSYGYTF. CDR3 in DNA: TGTGCCAGCAGCCAAACAGGGAGTTACGGCTACACCTTC.

The V gene is TRBV30, the J gene TRBJ2-7; perhaps TRBD2 as D (6 bases). Trimming took off 3 bases at V and 1 base at J, with 10 bases between the two ends. The germline V gene has CDR1 GTSNPN and CDR2 SVGIG (reference sequence). The CDR3 loop spans 13 amino acids. In DNA, the CDR3 is TGTGCCTGGAGGGCGCGGGAATCCTACGAGCAGTACTTC. Amino acid sequence: CAWRARESYEQYF.

The J gene is TRBJ2-7, the V gene TRBV5-1; 10 nucleotides align to TRBD2. Germline V gives CDR1 SGHRS, CDR2 YFSETQ. The CDR3 has 16 amino acids. V was clipped by 4 bases and J by 6 bases; unmatched bases: 13. CDR3 in amino acids: CASSQGLADGSVEQYF. CDR3 nucleotides: TGCGCCAGCAGCCAAGGACTAGCGGACGGGAGTGTCGAGCAGTACTTC.

The rearrangement joins TRBV12-3 or TRBV12-4 to TRBJ1-1; the D is unclear. This CDR3 spans 13 amino acids. Between the trimmed V and J ends, which lost 2 bases and 10 bases, there was a span of 14 bases. CDR3 loop: CASSLREGSTAFF. The CDR3 DNA reads TGTGCCAGCAGTTTAAGGGAGGGTAGCACAGCTTTCTTT.

In DNA form, the CDR3 reads TGTGCCAGCAGCGCACTAGCGGGAACCTACAATGAGCAGTTCTTC. Translating it yields CASSALAGTYNEQFF. The V and J genes are TRBV5-4 and TRBJ2-1; 10 bases align to TRBD2. The germline gives CDR1 SGHNT, CDR2 YYREEE (reference sequence). V shed 4 bases, J shed 2 bases, and the junction held 3 bases outside the gene matches. The CDR3 has 15 amino acids.

The V and J genes are TRBV28 and TRBJ2-5, with D possibly being TRBD1 (5 bases). The V gene's germline CDR1 is MDHEN and CDR2 SYDVKM. V was clipped by 3 bases and J by 4 bases, with 15 bases between them. The CDR3 spans 15 residues. CDR3 nucleotides: TGTGCCAGCAGTTTCTCAGGACATTCTATAGAGACCCAGTACTTC. It yields the protein CASSFSGHSIETQYF.

V is TRBV30 and J is TRBJ2-7, with TRBD2 matching over 13 bases. CDR1 is GTSNPN and CDR2 is SVGIG in the germline V gene (reference sequence). V lost 3 bases to trimming and J lost 6 bases; unmatched junction nucleotides: 2. This CDR3 is 13 amino acids long. DNA of the CDR3: TGTGCCTGGAGGACTAGCGGGAGGTTCGAGCAGTACTTC. Amino acid sequence: CAWRTSGRFEQYF.

This sequence joins TRBV19 and TRBJ1-5, with no clear D. The CDR3 consists of 17 residues. Trimming left V 3 bases short and J 0 bases short, with 15 bases between. The V gene's germline CDR1 is LNHDA and CDR2 SQIVND (reference sequence). The CDR3 sequence: CASSIKSGSRSNQPQHF. CDR3 bases: TGTGCCAGTAGTATTAAGTCGGGGAGTCGTAGCAATCAGCCCCAGCATTTT.

This chain joins TRBV5-1 and TRBJ1-1; D is possibly TRBD1 (5 bases). Trimming removed 5 bases from V and 1 base from J, with 12 bases in between. The germline V gene encodes CDR1 SGHRS and CDR2 YFSETQ. The CDR3 sequence is 14 residues long. CDR3 sequence: CASRSDGGNTEAFF. In nucleotides, the CDR3 is TGCGCCAGCAGGTCCGACGGGGGGAACACTGAAGCTTTCTTT.